The 17 T cell receptor beta chains reported below all come from one sample, sequenced in a study of CD8 T cells in seronegative destructive rheumatoid arthritis. Repertoires were generated with immunoSEQ multiplex PCR, while TCRdb's copy carries only in-frame clones and drops some. Of 13,000 or so clones listed, 83% are singletons. The sample taken for sequencing was CD8+ T cells from blood. The receptors come from a woman aged 30 to 49 with seronegative destructive rheumatoid arthritis.

The CDR3 loop reads CASRETSGHPDTQYF. As DNA, the CDR3 is TGTGCCAGCAGAGAAACTAGCGGACACCCAGATACGCAGTATTTT. This sequence joins TRBV2 and TRBJ2-3, with 8 bases that match TRBD2. CDR1 and CDR2 (germline): SNHLY, FYNNEI. The V segment lost 6 bases and the J segment 4 bases; nucleotides outside the gene matches: 9. The CDR3 has 15 residues.

V is TRBV19 and J is TRBJ2-1, with D possibly matching TRBD2 (5 bases). The CDR3 runs 13 residues. Trimming removed 5 bases at V and 7 bases at J, with 12 bases between. The germline CDR1 and CDR2 sequences are LNHDA and SQIVND (reference sequence). CDR3 region: CASSPRTVNEQFF. The CDR3 bases are TGTGCCAGTAGTCCCCGGACTGTAAATGAGCAGTTCTTC.

The chain links TRBV7-9 to TRBJ1-3; D gene unclear. The CDR3 runs 13 residues. The V and J ends lost 5 bases and 4 bases respectively, with 9 bases between them. CDR1 and CDR2 (germline): SEHNR, FQNEAQ (reference sequence). The CDR3 spells CASSAWPGNTIYF. DNA of the CDR3: TGTGCCAGCAGCGCTTGGCCCGGAAACACCATATATTTT.

This sequence joins TRBV29-1 and TRBJ2-7; 7 bases agree with TRBD2. The CDR3 has 12 amino acids. Germline CDR1 and CDR2: SQVTM and ANQGSEA. After removal of 4 bases from V and 2 bases from J, the junction contained 2 bases not matched to a gene. The chain's CDR3 is CSVGRGAYEQYF. CDR3 DNA: TGCAGCGTTGGACGGGGGGCCTACGAGCAGTACTTC.

The chain carries TRBV9 and TRBJ1-1; weak D call: TRBD1 (5 bases). Germline values: CDR1 SGDLS, CDR2 YYNGEE. The CDR3 has 16 amino acids. V gave up 0 bases and J gave up 1 base, with 13 bases separating them. This CDR3 is CASSVAWEGPNTEAFF. CDR3 DNA sequence: TGTGCCAGCAGCGTAGCTTGGGAGGGGCCGAACACTGAAGCTTTCTTT.

The rearrangement joins TRBV7-8 to TRBJ1-5, with 8 bases matching TRBD1. Germline assignment: CDR1 SGHVS and CDR2 FQNEAQ. Germline trimming cut 1 base from V and 1 base from J; bases unmatched to any gene: 9. There are 18 residues in the CDR3. The CDR3, as DNA: TGTGCCAGCAGCTTAGGGTACCTGGACAGGGACAGCAATCAGCCCCAGCATTTT. Residues: CASSLGYLDRDSNQPQHF.

V gene TRBV7-3 combines with J gene TRBJ2-1; 10 bases map to TRBD2. There are 15 residues in the CDR3. Per the germline V gene, CDR1 is SGHTA and CDR2 is FQGTGA. After removal of 2 bases from V and 4 bases from J, the junction contained 2 bases not matched to a gene. CDR3: CASSLASGGYNEQFF. The CDR3 coding sequence is TGTGCCAGCAGCTTAGCTAGCGGGGGTTACAATGAGCAGTTCTTC.

The chain carries TRBV5-1 and TRBJ1-1; no reliable D call. The CDR3 has 13 amino acids. Germline assignment: CDR1 SGHRS and CDR2 YFSETQ. The V end lost 4 bases, the J end lost 0 bases, and 7 bases lay between the germline ends. CDR3: CASSVYLNTEAFF. CDR3 nucleotide sequence: TGCGCCAGCAGCGTCTACCTGAACACTGAAGCTTTCTTT.

The rearrangement links TRBV4-1 to TRBJ2-1; 10 bases are a match to TRBD2. This CDR3 is 20 amino acids long. Germline V gene data show CDR1 as MGHRA and CDR2 as YSYEKL. The junction had 17 bases not matched to a gene; V was cut back by 1 base and J by 5 bases. DNA for the CDR3: TGCGCCAGCAGCCAAGTTTACGAGAGTGTTCTAGCGGGGGACCACAATGAGCAGTTCTTC. Protein sequence: CASSQVYESVLAGDHNEQFF.

This clone has just a few counts. The chain combines TRBV28 with TRBJ2-1; tentative D call: TRBD2 (6 bases). The CDR3 is made up of 12 amino acids. V shed 1 base and J shed 12 bases, with 10 bases lying between them. Germline V gives CDR1 MDHEN, CDR2 SYDVKM. The CDR3 coding sequence is TGTGCCAGCAGTTTATCGCAGGGAGGGCAGTTCTTC. Amino acid sequence: CASSLSQGGQFF.

This clone was seen more than once but under ten times. The chain carries TRBV5-1 and TRBJ2-7; 9 nucleotides line up with TRBD2. J gave up 5 bases and V 1 base, and 7 bases lay outside the gene matches. This CDR3 has 15 residues. From germline, CDR1 is SGHRS and CDR2 YFSETQ. CDR3 protein: CASSLRTSELDEQYF. In DNA form, the CDR3 reads TGCGCCAGCAGCTTGAGGACTAGCGAGCTAGACGAGCAGTACTTC.

The gene calls are TRBV29-1 and TRBJ2-3; TRBD2 might be the D (6 bases). CDR3 length equals 13 residues. Germline values: CDR1 SQVTM, CDR2 ANQGSEA. Trimming removed 4 bases from V and 1 base from J, with 9 bases in between. CDR3 loop: CSVAAGRTDTQYF. For the CDR3, the DNA is TGCAGCGTTGCGGCGGGGCGCACAGATACGCAGTATTTT.

The V gene is TRBV7-9, the J gene TRBJ1-2, with D maybe TRBD1 (6 bases). CDR1 SEHNR and CDR2 FQNEAQ come from the germline V gene (reference sequence). The CDR3 runs to 15 residues. V dropped 4 bases and J dropped 6 bases, with 18 bases sitting between them. The CDR3 coding sequence is TGTGCCAGCAGCTCACGTGGGGGGGGCGCGGATGGCTACACCTTC. Encoded protein: CASSSRGGGADGYTF. Complete variable domain (other parts from reference TRBV7-9 and TRBJ1-2): DTGVSQNPRHKITKRGQNVTFRCDPISEHNRLYWYRQTLGQGPEFLTYFQNEAQLEKSRLLSDRFSAERPKGSFSTLEIQRTEQGDSAMYLCASSSRGGGADGYTFGSGTRLTVV.

The genes are TRBV27 and TRBJ2-7, with D possibly being TRBD1 (6 bases). Germline CDR1 MNHEY, CDR2 SMNVEV (reference sequence). V lost 5 bases and J lost 5, with 16 bases in between. This CDR3 has 14 amino acids. Here the CDR3 reads CASSALQGRNEQYF. As DNA, the CDR3 is TGTGCCAGCAGTGCCTTACAGGGAAGGAACGAGCAGTACTTC.

This clone was recorded a few times. The V call is TRBV4-1, the J call TRBJ1-1, with 8 positions matching TRBD1. The CDR3 runs 14 residues. In germline, CDR1 is MGHRA, CDR2 YSYEKL. Losses at the gene ends were 0 bases for V and 3 bases for J; bases not matched to a gene: 0. The CDR3 region has the DNA TGCGCCAGCAGCCAAGAGACAGGGGACACTGAAGCTTTCTTT. This translates into CASSQETGDTEAFF.

The chain couples TRBV28 to TRBJ1-5; TRBD1 matches at 9 bases. CDR1 is MDHEN and CDR2 is SYDVKM in the germline V gene. The CDR3 runs 17 residues. The ends lost 6 bases at V and 7 bases at J; junction bases unmatched: 16. The chain's CDR3 is CASSRPLGQGSGQPQHF. The CDR3, as DNA: TGTGCCAGCAGCAGACCCCTGGGACAGGGCTCGGGGCAGCCCCAGCATTTT.

This clone was observed once. The chain recombines TRBV4-2 with TRBJ1-5; D might be TRBD1 (6 bases). The CDR3 spans 15 residues. V lost 0 bases and J lost 7, with 13 bases in between. Germline lookup yields CDR1 LGHNA and CDR2 YNFKEQ. The CDR3 region is CASSQDGTGGQPQHF. In nucleotides, the CDR3 is TGTGCCAGCAGCCAAGATGGTACGGGGGGCCAGCCCCAGCATTTT.